This TCR beta chain comes out of a study of blood T cell repertoires in COVID-19. About the research overall: Acute and convalescent COVID-19 samples came from the United States, Italy and Spain.

The table lists this clone with a few counts. The participants were between roughly 18 and 89 years old and came from about two dozen US areas. Original handling: Counts of nucleated cells, estimated from reference gene primer amplification, were obtained. Only in-frame clones appear in the TCRdb table, and some are missing; sequencing was by immunoSEQ multiplex PCR. V and J calls and clone size are copied from that table; D and trimming were computed from the DNA. The sample shows 310,000 or so clones, around nine tenths of them seen only once. This TCR was recovered from a woman aged 30 to 39 who had recovered from COVID-19. The sample comprised PBMCs or T cells enriched from blood (not recorded which).

CDR3 DNA sequence: TGTGCCAGCAGTTTATTTGGGACTAGCCGTTACACCGGGGAGCTGTTTTTT. Amino acids: CASSLFGTSRYTGELFF. The rearrangement joins TRBV28 to TRBJ2-2; 9 bases are a match to TRBD2. Germline CDR1 and CDR2: MDHEN and SYDVKM. The CDR3 sequence is 17 residues long. J was trimmed by 3 bases and V by 1 base; bases with no gene match: 6.